This TCR beta chain is drawn from a study of blood T cell repertoires in COVID-19. Turning to the study itself: From the United States, Italy and Spain came samples of acute and convalescent COVID-19.

The V end lost 2 bases, the J end lost 7 bases, and 21 bases lay between the germline ends. Germline values: CDR1 SNHLY, CDR2 FYNNEI. CDR3 length equals 16 residues. The assay was immunoSEQ multiplex PCR, and TCRdb's table has in-frame clones only and misses some. Of roughly 150,000 clones in the sample, 70% to 85% were seen once. Sequenced material: PBMCs or T cells enriched from blood (not recorded which). This sequence originates from a woman aged 70-85 years in a cohort exposed to, infected with or recovered from COVID-19 (not recorded which). The chain links TRBV2 to TRBJ2-7; tentative D call: TRBD2 (6 bases). The CDR3 sequence: CASSEFSRIYAGEQYF. DNA of the CDR3: TGTGCCAGCAGTGAATTCTCGAGAATCTATGCGGGGGAGCAGTACTTC.